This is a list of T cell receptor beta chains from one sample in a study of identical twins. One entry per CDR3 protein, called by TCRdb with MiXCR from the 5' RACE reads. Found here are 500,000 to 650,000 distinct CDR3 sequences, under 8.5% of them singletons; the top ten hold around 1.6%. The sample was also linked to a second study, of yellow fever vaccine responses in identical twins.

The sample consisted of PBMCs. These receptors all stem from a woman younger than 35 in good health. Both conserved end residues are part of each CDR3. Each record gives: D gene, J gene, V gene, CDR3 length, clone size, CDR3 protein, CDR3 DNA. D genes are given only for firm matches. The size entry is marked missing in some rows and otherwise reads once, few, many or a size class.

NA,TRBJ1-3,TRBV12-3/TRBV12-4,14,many,CASSGSTFGNTIYF,TGTGCCAGCAGCGGATCCACCTTTGGAAACACCATATATTTT
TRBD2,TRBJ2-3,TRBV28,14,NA,CASRRGRPTDTQYF,TGTGCCAGCAGGCGCGGGAGACCCACAGATACGCAGTATTTT
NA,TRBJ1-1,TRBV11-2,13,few,CASTKPVNTEAFF,TGTGCCAGCACCAAACCAGTGAACACTGAAGCTTTCTTT
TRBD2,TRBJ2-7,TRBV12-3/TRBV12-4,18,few,CASSFRTSGSASSYEQYF,TGTGCCAGCAGTTTTAGGACTAGCGGGAGCGCGAGCTCCTACGAGCAGTACTTC
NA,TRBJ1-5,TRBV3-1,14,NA,CASSQDLVTQPQHF,TGTGCCAGCAGCCAAGATCTTGTGACCCAGCCCCAGCATTTT
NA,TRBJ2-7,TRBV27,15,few,CASSPGKGLPYEQYF,TGTGCCAGCAGTCCGGGAAAGGGCCTCCCCTACGAGCAGTACTTC
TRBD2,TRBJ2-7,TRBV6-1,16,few,CASSRSGTSVPYEQYF,TGTGCCAGCAGCAGATCCGGGACTAGCGTGCCCTACGAGCAGTACTTC
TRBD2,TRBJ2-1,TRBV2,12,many,CASRGLADEQFF,TGTGCCAGCAGAGGACTAGCCGATGAGCAGTTCTTC
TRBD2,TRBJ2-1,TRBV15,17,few,CATSRKISDGLAGKQFF,TGTGCCACCAGCAGAAAAATCTCTGATGGACTAGCGGGGAAGCAGTTCTTC
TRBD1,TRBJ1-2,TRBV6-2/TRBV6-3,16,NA,CASSKGQGAISYGYTF,TGTGCCAGCAGTAAGGGACAGGGGGCGATTTCCTATGGCTACACCTTC
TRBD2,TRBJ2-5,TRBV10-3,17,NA,CAISESASGGGGETQYF,TGTGCCATCAGTGAGTCGGCTAGCGGGGGAGGCGGAGAGACCCAGTACTTC
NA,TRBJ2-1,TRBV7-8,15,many,CASSLYAGQYNEQFF,TGTGCCAGCAGCTTATACGCAGGACAGTACAATGAGCAGTTCTTC
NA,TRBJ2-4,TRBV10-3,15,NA,CAISGGAGAKNIQYF,TGTGCCATCAGTGGGGGGGCAGGAGCCAAAAACATTCAGTACTTC
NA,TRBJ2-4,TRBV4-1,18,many,CASSPRVTDILAKNIQYF,TGCGCCAGCAGCCCGAGAGTGACGGATATCTTAGCCAAAAACATTCAGTACTTC
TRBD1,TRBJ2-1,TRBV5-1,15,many,CASRKGDSSYNEQFF,TGCGCCAGCAGGAAGGGGGACAGCTCCTACAATGAGCAGTTCTTC
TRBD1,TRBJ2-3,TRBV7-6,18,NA,CASSLYPPQGARTDTQYF,TGTGCCAGCAGCTTATATCCCCCACAGGGGGCGAGGACAGATACGCAGTATTTT
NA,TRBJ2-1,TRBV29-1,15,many,CSVEGRLAGNNEQFF,TGCAGCGTTGAAGGGCGCCTAGCAGGGAACAATGAGCAGTTCTTC
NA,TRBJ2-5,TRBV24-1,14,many,CATSDRLVGETQYF,TGTGCCACCAGTGATAGACTGGTGGGGGAGACCCAGTACTTC
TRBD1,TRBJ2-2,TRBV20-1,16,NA,CSASPLDRVLTGELFF,TGCAGTGCTAGTCCCTTGGACAGGGTCTTGACCGGGGAGCTGTTTTTT
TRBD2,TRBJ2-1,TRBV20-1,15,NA,CSAKPPGLAYNEQFF,TGCAGTGCTAAGCCGCCAGGACTAGCTTACAATGAGCAGTTCTTC
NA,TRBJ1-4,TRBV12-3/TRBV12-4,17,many,CASSLESRSDGGEKLFF,TGTGCCAGCAGTTTAGAATCACGGTCGGATGGTGGTGAAAAACTGTTTTTT
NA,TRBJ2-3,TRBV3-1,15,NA,CASSRSGDFTDTQYF,TGTGCCAGCAGCCGCTCAGGGGATTTCACAGATACGCAGTATTTT